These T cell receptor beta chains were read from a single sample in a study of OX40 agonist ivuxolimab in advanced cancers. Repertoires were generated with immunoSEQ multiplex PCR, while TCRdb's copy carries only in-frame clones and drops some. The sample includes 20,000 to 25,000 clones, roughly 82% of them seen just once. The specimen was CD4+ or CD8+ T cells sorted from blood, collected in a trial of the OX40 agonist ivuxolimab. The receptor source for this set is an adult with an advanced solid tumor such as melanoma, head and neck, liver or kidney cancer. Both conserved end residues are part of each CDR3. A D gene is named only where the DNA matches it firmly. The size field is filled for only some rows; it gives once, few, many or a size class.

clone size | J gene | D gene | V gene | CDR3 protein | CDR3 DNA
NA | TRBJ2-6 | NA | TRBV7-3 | CASSDDTGSGANVLTF | TGTGCCAGCAGCGACGATACGGGATCTGGGGCCAACGTCCTGACTTTC
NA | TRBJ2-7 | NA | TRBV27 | CASSLLQGQRSGEQYF | TGTGCCAGCAGTTTATTACAGGGCCAGCGCAGCGGCGAGCAGTACTTC
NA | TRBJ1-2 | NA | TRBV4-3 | CASSQTANYGYTF | TGCGCCAGCAGCCAGACAGCTAACTATGGCTACACCTTC
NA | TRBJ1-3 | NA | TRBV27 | CASSSPWAFSGNTIYF | TGTGCCAGCAGTTCCCCCTGGGCCTTCTCTGGAAACACCATATATTTT
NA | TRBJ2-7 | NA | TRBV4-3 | CASSQAVDSSYEQYF | TGCGCCAGCAGCCAAGCGGTGGACTCTTCCTACGAGCAGTACTTC
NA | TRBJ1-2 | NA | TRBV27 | CASSPGTSRGYTF | TGTGCCAGCAGTCCCGGGACAAGTCGCGGCTACACCTTC
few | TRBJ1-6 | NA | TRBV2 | CASTPRVYNSPLHF | TGTGCCAGCACACCGCGAGTATATAATTCACCCCTCCACTTT
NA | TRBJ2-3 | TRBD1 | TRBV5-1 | CASRGEPPGQLSSTDTQYF | TGCGCCAGCAGGGGGGAGCCACCGGGACAGCTCTCTAGCACAGATACGCAGTATTTT
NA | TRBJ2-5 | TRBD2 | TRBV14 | CASSQDGRGVETQYF | TGTGCCAGCAGCCAAGATGGGCGGGGGGTCGAGACCCAGTACTTC
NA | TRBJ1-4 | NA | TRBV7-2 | CASSPGLGGEKLFF | TGTGCCAGCAGCCCGGGACTAGGGGGTGAAAAACTGTTTTTT
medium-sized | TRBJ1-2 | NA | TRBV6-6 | CASSNTGYYGYTF | TGTGCCAGCAGTAACACAGGGTACTATGGCTACACCTTC
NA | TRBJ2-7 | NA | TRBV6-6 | CASSYSLSHEQYF | TGTGCCAGCAGTTACTCCCTTTCCCACGAGCAGTACTTC
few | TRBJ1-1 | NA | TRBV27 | CASSLGPVNTEAFF | TGTGCCAGCAGTTTAGGTCCGGTGAACACTGAAGCTTTCTTT
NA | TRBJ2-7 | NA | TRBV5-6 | CASSLDTSYEQYF | TGTGCCAGCAGCTTGGATACCTCCTACGAGCAGTACTTC
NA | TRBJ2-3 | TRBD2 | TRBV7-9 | CASSSQRGGRMQYF | TGTGCCAGCAGCTCCCAGCGGGGGGGCCGTATGCAGTATTTT
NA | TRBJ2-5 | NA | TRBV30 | CAWSVQLIRETQYF | TGTGCCTGGAGTGTACAGCTCATTCGGGAGACCCAGTACTTC
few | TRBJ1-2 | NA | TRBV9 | CASSEGSLRGYTF | TGTGCCAGCAGCGAGGGGTCCCTGCGAGGCTACACCTTC
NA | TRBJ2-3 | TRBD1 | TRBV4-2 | CASSPTGASTDTQYF | TGTGCCAGCAGCCCAACAGGGGCCAGCACAGATACGCAGTATTTT
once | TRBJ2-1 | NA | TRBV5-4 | CASNDEGEQFF | TGTGCCAGCAATGACGAGGGTGAGCAGTTCTTC
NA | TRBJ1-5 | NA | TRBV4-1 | CASSQGAGHSNQPQHF | TGCGCCAGCAGCCAAGGGGCGGGGCATAGCAATCAGCCCCAGCATTTT
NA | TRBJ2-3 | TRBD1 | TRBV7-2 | CASSLGWTGSTDTQYF | TGTGCCAGCAGCTTAGGTTGGACAGGGAGCACAGATACGCAGTATTTT
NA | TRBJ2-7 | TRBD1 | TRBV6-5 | CASSYGQGAFEQYF | TGTGCCAGCAGTTACGGTCAGGGGGCCTTCGAGCAGTACTTC
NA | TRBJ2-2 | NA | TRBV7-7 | CASSFQVAGELFF | TGTGCTAGCAGCTTTCAGGTCGCCGGGGAGCTGTTTTTT
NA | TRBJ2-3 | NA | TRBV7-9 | CASSGHPSTDTQYF | TGTGCCAGCTCGGGACATCCTAGCACAGATACGCAGTATTTT
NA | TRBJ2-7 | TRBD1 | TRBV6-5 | CASRPEQGAYEQYF | TGTGCCAGCAGGCCCGAGCAGGGGGCCTACGAGCAGTACTTC
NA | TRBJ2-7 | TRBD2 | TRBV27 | CASRDYPTYEQYF | TGTGCCAGCCGGGACTACCCAACCTACGAGCAGTACTTC
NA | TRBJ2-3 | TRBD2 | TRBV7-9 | CASSPTSGGRTDTQYF | TGTGCCAGCAGCCCGACTAGCGGGGGGCGCACAGATACGCAGTATTTT
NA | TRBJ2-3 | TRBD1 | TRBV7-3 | CASSFPLETGEEADTQYF | TGTGCCAGCAGCTTCCCTCTGGAGACAGGGGAGGAGGCAGATACGCAGTATTTT
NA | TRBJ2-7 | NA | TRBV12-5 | CASGLIPPGAYEQYF | TGTGCTAGTGGTTTGATTCCGCCCGGGGCCTACGAGCAGTACTTC
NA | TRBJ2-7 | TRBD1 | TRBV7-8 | CASSTGQGETYEQYF | TGTGCCAGCAGCACGGGACAGGGGGAAACCTACGAGCAGTACTTC
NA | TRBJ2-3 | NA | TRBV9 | CASSVEGSTDTQYF | TGTGCCAGCAGCGTAGAGGGTTCCACAGATACGCAGTATTTT
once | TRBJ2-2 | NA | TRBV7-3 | CASSLRAGELFF | TGTGCCAGCAGCTTAAGGGCGGGGGAGCTGTTTTTT
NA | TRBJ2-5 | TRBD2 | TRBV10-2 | CASSFGSRTSGSQETQYF | TGCGCCAGCAGTTTTGGATCCCGGACTAGCGGGAGCCAAGAGACCCAGTACTTC
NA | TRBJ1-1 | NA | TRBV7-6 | CASSLGGSEAFF | TGTGCCAGCAGCTTAGGCGGGTCTGAAGCTTTCTTT
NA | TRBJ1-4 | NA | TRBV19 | CASSIVGLLGDEKLFF | TGTGCCAGTAGTATAGTCGGCCTCCTAGGAGATGAAAAACTGTTTTTT
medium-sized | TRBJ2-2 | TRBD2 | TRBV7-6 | CASSLGLAGGWNTGELFF | TGTGCCAGCAGCTTAGGACTAGCGGGGGGCTGGAACACCGGGGAGCTGTTTTTT
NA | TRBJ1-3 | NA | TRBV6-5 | CASSYGQGNTIYF | TGTGCCAGCAGTTACGGTCAGGGAAACACCATATATTTT
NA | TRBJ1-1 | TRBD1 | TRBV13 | CASRATGQEPPNTEAFF | TGTGCCAGCAGGGCCACGGGACAGGAACCGCCGAACACTGAAGCTTTCTTT
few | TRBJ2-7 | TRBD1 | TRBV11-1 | CASSPGTGAAYEQYF | TGTGCCAGCAGCCCCGGGACAGGGGCCGCCTACGAGCAGTACTTC
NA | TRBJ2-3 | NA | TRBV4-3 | CASSQEGDTQYF | TGCGCCAGCAGCCAAGAGGGCGATACGCAGTATTTT
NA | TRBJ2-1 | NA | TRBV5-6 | CASSPLGNNEQFF | TGTGCCAGCAGCCCTCTCGGGAACAATGAGCAGTTCTTC
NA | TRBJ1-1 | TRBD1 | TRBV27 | CASSLQGVRRMNTEAFF | TGTGCCAGCAGTCTACAGGGGGTAAGGAGAATGAACACTGAAGCTTTCTTT
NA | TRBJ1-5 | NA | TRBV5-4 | CASSFTGLGGNQPQHF | TGTGCCAGCAGTTTTACAGGGTTGGGTGGCAATCAGCCCCAGCATTTT
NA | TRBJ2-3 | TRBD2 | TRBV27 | CASSLSSGDSDTQYF | TGTGCCAGCAGTTTATCTAGCGGGGATTCAGATACGCAGTATTTT
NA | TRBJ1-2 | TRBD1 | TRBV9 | CASSGRTGRNGYTF | TGTGCCAGCAGCGGACGGACAGGGCGGAATGGCTACACCTTC
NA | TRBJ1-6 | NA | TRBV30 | CAWSVKAVSYNSPLHF | TGTGCCTGGAGTGTAAAGGCAGTTTCCTATAATTCACCCCTCCACTTT
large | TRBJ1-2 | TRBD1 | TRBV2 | CASSEARPGQSWGYTF | TGTGCCAGCAGTGAAGCAAGGCCGGGACAGTCCTGGGGCTACACCTTC
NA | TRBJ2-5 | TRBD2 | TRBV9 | CASSVRTGGKTQYF | TGTGCCAGCAGCGTAAGGACGGGGGGAAAGACCCAGTACTTC
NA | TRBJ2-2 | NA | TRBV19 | CASSIVGSNTGELFF | TGTGCCAGTAGTATAGTGGGGTCGAACACCGGGGAGCTGTTTTTT
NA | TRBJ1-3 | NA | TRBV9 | CASSVGYSGNTIYF | TGTGCCAGCAGCGTAGGTTACTCTGGAAACACCATATATTTT
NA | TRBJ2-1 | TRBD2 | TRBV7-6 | CASSFSGGAYNEQFF | TGTGCCAGCAGCTTTAGCGGGGGGGCTTATAATGAGCAGTTCTTC
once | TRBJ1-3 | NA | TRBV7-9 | CASSFWSGPSGNTIYF | TGTGCCAGCAGCTTTTGGTCAGGGCCCTCTGGAAACACCATATATTTT
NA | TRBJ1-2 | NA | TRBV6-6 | CASHREDYGYTF | TGTGCCAGCCACAGGGAGGACTATGGCTACACCTTC
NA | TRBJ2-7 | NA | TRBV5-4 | CASSPSGPMSSYEQYF | TGTGCCAGCAGCCCGTCCGGGCCCATGAGCTCCTACGAGCAGTACTTC
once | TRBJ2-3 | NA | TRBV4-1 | CASSHSERVAADTQYF | TGCGCCAGCAGCCACAGCGAACGGGTAGCGGCAGATACGCAGTATTTT
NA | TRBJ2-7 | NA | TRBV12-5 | CASGLIPYEQYF | TGTGCTAGTGGTCTGATCCCCTACGAGCAGTACTTC
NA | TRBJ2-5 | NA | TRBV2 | CASKAGLETQYF | TGTGCCAGCAAGGCAGGGCTAGAGACCCAGTACTTC
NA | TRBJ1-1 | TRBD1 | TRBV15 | CATTTGKPMNTEAFF | TGTGCCACTACGACAGGGAAGCCCATGAACACTGAAGCTTTCTTT
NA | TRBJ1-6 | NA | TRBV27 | CASSLNRSNSPLHF | TGTGCCAGCAGTTTGAACAGATCTAATTCACCCCTCCACTTT